What follows are 6 T cell receptor beta chains derived from one specimen sequenced in a study of beta chain features in type 1 diabetes. Isolated RNA was reverse transcribed in full, so expressed TCRB transcripts were sequenced. Assay used: immunoSEQ multiplex PCR; TCRdb lists only in-frame clones, some missing. The sample includes around 450,000 clones, about an eighth seen only once; the top ten take less than 0.06%. The sample was naive CD4+ T cells from blood. The receptors originated from a woman in her late teens or twenties in good health.

This chain uses TRBV9 with TRBJ2-1; 8 nucleotides align to TRBD2. J was trimmed by 6 bases and V by 1 base; bases with no gene match: 6. The CDR3 is 15 residues long. Germline V CDR1 and CDR2: SGDLS, YYNGEE. The CDR3 sequence is CASSVSGSMGNEQFF. CDR3 nucleotides: TGTGCCAGCAGCGTAAGCGGGAGTATGGGCAATGAGCAGTTCTTC.

This clone was recorded a few times. The V call is TRBV30, the J call TRBJ1-1; D remains ambiguous. This CDR3 region has 15 residues. V lost 3 bases and J 1 base, leaving 15 bases between the germline ends. Germline CDR1 GTSNPN, CDR2 SVGIG (reference sequence). CDR3 protein: CAWSDPRTANTEAFF. The CDR3 region has the DNA TGTGCCTGGAGCGATCCTCGGACGGCGAACACTGAAGCTTTCTTT.

Only a few counts were recorded for this clone. V usage is TRBV7-3 and J usage is TRBJ2-2; no reliable D call. V was cut by 2 bases and J by 1 base, with 8 bases left in between. In germline, CDR1 is SGHTA, CDR2 FQGTGA. The CDR3 totals 15 residues. The CDR3 sequence is CASSLFAKNTGELFF. In DNA form, the CDR3 reads TGTGCCAGCAGCTTATTTGCGAAGAACACCGGGGAGCTGTTTTTT.

This clone has more than one count but fewer than ten. The chain carries TRBV28 and TRBJ1-2; D perhaps matches TRBD1 (5 bases). V lost 6 bases and J 8 bases, leaving 28 bases between the germline ends. The germline gives CDR1 MDHEN, CDR2 SYDVKM. The CDR3 totals 17 residues. Here the CDR3 reads CASRYNRRQPRGEGYTF. CDR3 DNA sequence: TGTGCCAGCAGATATAACAGGCGCCAACCCCGCGGGGAGGGCTACACCTTC.

The chain links TRBV7-2 to TRBJ2-2, with a possible D match to TRBD2 (5 bases). Trimming removed 4 bases from V and 0 bases from J, with 9 bases in between. This CDR3 spans 15 amino acids. The germline CDR1 and CDR2 sequences are SGHTA and FQGNSA. The CDR3 DNA sequence: TGTGCCAGCAGCTCCGGGGAAACGAACACCGGGGAGCTGTTTTTT. Translation gives CASSSGETNTGELFF.

This clone has only a few counts. The chain combines TRBV14 with TRBJ2-7, with D possibly being TRBD1 or TRBD2 (5 bases each). Trimming cost V 3 bases and J 3 bases, with 15 bases left between them. The length of the CDR3 is 15 residues. In germline, CDR1 is SGHDN, CDR2 FVKESK. The CDR3 DNA follows: TGTGCCAGCAGCCAGAGCAGGGAGCGTAGCTACGAGCAGTACTTC. Translated: CASSQSRERSYEQYF.